The 16 T cell receptor beta chains below all came from one sample that was sequenced in a study of T cell changes during pregnancy in multiple sclerosis. Clones were sequenced by immunoSEQ multiplex PCR, and TCRdb holds only the in-frame ones, with some missing. This sample has about 47,000 clones, with 85% to 90% found just once. The source was CD8+ T cells from peripheral blood mononuclear cells, collected in the second trimester of pregnancy. Receptors were obtained from a female donor with multiple sclerosis, enrolled in a pregnancy study.

This rearrangement joins TRBV6-5 to TRBJ1-1; tentatively, D is TRBD1 (6 bases). CDR3 size: 14 residues. CDR1 is MNHEY, CDR2 SVGAGI, per germline. The ends were cut back, 3 bases at V and 1 base at J, with 9 bases in the middle. CDR3 residues: CASSYGGPNTEAFF. The CDR3 DNA follows: TGTGCCAGCAGTTATGGGGGCCCGAACACTGAAGCTTTCTTT.

The V call is TRBV25-1, the J call TRBJ2-7, with D tentatively TRBD1 (5 bases). In germline, CDR1 is MGHDK, CDR2 SYGVNS. Between the trimmed V and J ends, which lost 6 bases and 0 bases, there was a span of 6 bases. The CDR3 has 12 residues. The CDR3 loop is CASRDTSYEQYF. The CDR3 DNA sequence: TGTGCCAGCAGGGACACCTCCTACGAGCAGTACTTC.

The rearrangement uses TRBV7-9 and TRBJ1-1; D is unresolved. V was shortened by 5 bases and J by 7 bases, with 20 bases between the two germline ends. From germline, CDR1 is SEHNR and CDR2 FQNEAQ (reference sequence). The CDR3 runs to 15 residues. The CDR3 is CASSPLDLIVGEAFF. In nucleotides, the CDR3 is TGTGCCAGCAGCCCTCTAGACTTGATTGTTGGTGAAGCTTTCTTT.

The chain combines TRBV18 with TRBJ2-1, with 9 bases identical to TRBD1. J was trimmed by 8 bases and V by 4 bases; bases with no gene match: 9. The CDR3 is made up of 15 amino acids. Germline CDR1 and CDR2: KGHSH and LQKENI. The CDR3 reads CASSQTGGAFDEQFF. DNA of the CDR3: TGTGCCAGCTCACAAACAGGGGGCGCATTTGATGAGCAGTTCTTC.

The chain joins TRBV27 to TRBJ1-6; 7 bases are a match to TRBD1. The CDR3 length is 14 residues. Germline CDR1 reads MNHEY; CDR2 reads SMNVEV (reference sequence). The junction had 4 bases not matched to a gene; V was cut back by 6 bases and J by 5 bases. CDR3 coding DNA: TGTGCCAGCAGGGCGGGACAGCATAATTCACCCCTCCACTTT. Translation: CASRAGQHNSPLHF.

The V gene is TRBV6-5, the J gene TRBJ1-2; 8 bases match TRBD1. Germline-derived CDR1 and CDR2 are MNHEY and SVGAGI. V shed 2 bases, J shed 5 bases, and the junction held 10 bases outside the gene matches. The CDR3 length is 16 residues. DNA of the CDR3: TGTGCCAGCAGTTACCTCGACAGGGGCGTCGGGTATGGCTACACCTTC. It codes for CASSYLDRGVGYGYTF.

In its sample, this clone was seen once. J is TRBJ2-2 and V is TRBV15, with D tentatively TRBD2 (6 bases). This CDR3 has 16 residues. V dropped 0 bases and J dropped 7 bases, with 15 bases sitting between them. In germline, CDR1 is LNHNV, CDR2 YYDKDF (reference sequence). Here the CDR3 reads CATSRDYGGRGGELFF. CDR3 DNA: TGTGCCACCAGCAGAGATTACGGGGGACGGGGCGGGGAGCTGTTTTTT.

J is TRBJ1-6 and V is TRBV27; 7 nucleotides align to TRBD1. The CDR3 is 15 amino acids. CDR1 is MNHEY and CDR2 is SMNVEV in the germline V gene (reference sequence). After removal of 3 bases from V and 7 bases from J, the junction contained 6 bases not matched to a gene. The CDR3 is CASSFGAGGNSPLHF. CDR3 bases: TGTGCCAGCAGTTTTGGGGCAGGGGGAAATTCACCCCTCCACTTT.

The chain carries TRBV4-1 and TRBJ1-1; 11 bases are shared with TRBD1. Trimming took 1 base from V and 1 from J; bases not matched to a gene: 5. CDR1 MGHRA and CDR2 YSYEKL come from the germline V gene. The CDR3 sequence is 17 residues long. The CDR3 is CASSQADRGLGNTEAFF. The CDR3, as DNA: TGCGCCAGCAGCCAAGCGGACAGGGGGCTTGGGAACACTGAAGCTTTCTTT.

This rearrangement joins TRBV27 to TRBJ2-3; 8 bases line up with TRBD2. The germline V gene encodes CDR1 MNHEY and CDR2 SMNVEV (reference sequence). The CDR3 totals 16 residues. V dropped 4 bases and J dropped 0; count of bases not matched to a gene: 6. The CDR3 sequence: CASSSYGGGSTDTQYF. The DNA for the CDR3 is TGTGCCAGCAGTTCGTACGGGGGGGGAAGCACAGATACGCAGTATTTT.

The chain combines TRBV4-1 with TRBJ2-1; TRBD2 might be the D (6 bases). The V gene's germline CDR1 is MGHRA and CDR2 YSYEKL. The CDR3 spans 15 residues. V shed 0 bases and J shed 4 bases, with 10 bases lying between them. CDR3 sequence (DNA): TGCGCCAGCAGCCAAGATAGCAGCGGGTACAATGAGCAGTTCTTC. This codes for CASSQDSSGYNEQFF.

The V and J genes are TRBV11-2 and TRBJ2-7; 9 nucleotides line up with TRBD1. There are 16 residues in the CDR3. Trimming cost V 3 bases and J 1 base; bases outside gene matches: 7. The germline gives CDR1 SGHAT, CDR2 FQNNGV. Here the CDR3 reads CASSFHGGTGSYEQYF. The CDR3 DNA reads TGTGCCAGCAGCTTCCACGGGGGGACAGGGTCCTACGAGCAGTACTTC.

The chain carries TRBV28 and TRBJ2-7, with 7 bases aligning to TRBD1. The CDR3 runs to 15 residues. Germline CDR1 is MDHEN and CDR2 is SYDVKM. V trimming: 2 bases; J trimming: 6 bases; junction bases outside the gene matches: 10. The DNA of the CDR3 is TGTGCCAGCAGTTTAATTCCAGGGGGAGCCGGCGAGCAGTACTTC. Translating it yields CASSLIPGGAGEQYF.

The J gene is TRBJ2-7, the V gene TRBV6-6; D perhaps matches TRBD1 (5 bases). Germline V gene lookup returns CDR1 MNHNY and CDR2 SVGAGI (reference sequence). Trimming shortened V by 2 bases and J by 3 bases, and 17 bases separated the two germline ends. CDR3 length: 16 amino acids. The CDR3 nucleotides are TGTGCCAGCAGTTACCCGAACCAGCAGGGTAACTACGAGCAGTACTTC. Its protein is CASSYPNQQGNYEQYF.

The chain uses TRBV9 and TRBJ1-4, with a tentative D call TRBD1 (5 bases). Trimming took 4 bases from V and 8 from J, leaving 18 bases between them. Germline V gene lookup returns CDR1 SGDLS and CDR2 YYNGEE. The CDR3 is 15 residues long. CDR3: CASSPTGGGREKLFF. The CDR3 DNA sequence: TGTGCCAGCAGCCCCACGGGCGGGGGACGCGAAAAACTGTTTTTT. The full variable domain, rest sourced from reference TRBV9 and TRBJ1-4, is DSGVTQTPKHLITATGQRVTLRCSPRSGDLSVYWYQQSLDQGLQFLIQYYNGEERAKGNILERFSAQQFPDLHSELNLSSLELGDSALYFCASSPTGGGREKLFFGSGTQLSVL.

V and J are TRBV6-6 and TRBJ2-1; 8 bases align to TRBD2. CDR1 MNHNY and CDR2 SVGAGI come from the germline V gene (reference sequence). This CDR3 contains 16 residues. J lost 6 bases, V lost 2 bases, and 9 bases had no gene match. The CDR3 DNA is TGTGCCAGCAGTTACGTAGCGGGGAAATGGGGCAATGAGCAGTTCTTC. It specifies CASSYVAGKWGNEQFF.